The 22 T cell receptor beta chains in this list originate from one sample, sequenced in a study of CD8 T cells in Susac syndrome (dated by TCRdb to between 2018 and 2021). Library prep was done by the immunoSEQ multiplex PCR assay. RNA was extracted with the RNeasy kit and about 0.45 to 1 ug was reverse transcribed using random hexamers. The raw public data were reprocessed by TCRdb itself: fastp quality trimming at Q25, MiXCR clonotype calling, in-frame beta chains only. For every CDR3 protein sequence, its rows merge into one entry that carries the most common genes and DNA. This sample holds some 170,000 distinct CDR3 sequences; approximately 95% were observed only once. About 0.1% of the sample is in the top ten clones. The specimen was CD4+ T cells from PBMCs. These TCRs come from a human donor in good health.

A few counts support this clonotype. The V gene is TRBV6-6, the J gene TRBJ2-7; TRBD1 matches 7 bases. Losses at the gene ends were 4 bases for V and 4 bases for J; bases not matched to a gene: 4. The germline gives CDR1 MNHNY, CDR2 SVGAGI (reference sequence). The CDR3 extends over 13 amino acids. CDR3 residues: CASSLGQSYEQYF. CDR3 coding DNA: TGTGCCAGCAGTTTGGGACAGTCTTACGAGCAGTACTTC.

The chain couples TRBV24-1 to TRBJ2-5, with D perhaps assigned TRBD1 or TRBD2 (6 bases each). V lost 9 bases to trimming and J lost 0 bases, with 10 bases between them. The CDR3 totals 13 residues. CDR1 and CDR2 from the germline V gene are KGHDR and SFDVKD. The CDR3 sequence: CATSGGHQETQYF. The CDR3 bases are TGTGCCACCTCCGGGGGCCACCAAGAGACCCAGTACTTC.

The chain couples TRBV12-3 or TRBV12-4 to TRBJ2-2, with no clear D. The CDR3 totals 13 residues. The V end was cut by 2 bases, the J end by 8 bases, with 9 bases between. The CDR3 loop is CASSLQEFGELFF. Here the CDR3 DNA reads TGTGCCAGCAGTTTACAGGAGTTTGGGGAGCTGTTTTTT.

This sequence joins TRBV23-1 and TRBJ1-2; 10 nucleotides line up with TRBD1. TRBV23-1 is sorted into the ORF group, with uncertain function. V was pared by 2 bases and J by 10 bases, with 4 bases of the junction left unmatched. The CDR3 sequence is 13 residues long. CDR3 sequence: CASSQRTGGTYTF. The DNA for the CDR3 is TGCGCCAGCAGTCAACGGACAGGGGGGACCTACACCTTC.

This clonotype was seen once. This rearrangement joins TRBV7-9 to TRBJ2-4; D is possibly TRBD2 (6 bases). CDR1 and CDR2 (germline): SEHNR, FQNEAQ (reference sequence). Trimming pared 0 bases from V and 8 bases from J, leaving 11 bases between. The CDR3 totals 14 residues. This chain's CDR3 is CASSLALAPHIQYF. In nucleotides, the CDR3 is TGTGCCAGCAGCTTAGCACTAGCCCCCCACATTCAGTACTTC.

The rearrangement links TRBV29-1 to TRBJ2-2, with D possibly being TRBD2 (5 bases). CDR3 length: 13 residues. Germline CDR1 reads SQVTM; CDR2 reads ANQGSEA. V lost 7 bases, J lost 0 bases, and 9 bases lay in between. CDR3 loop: CSAGLSNTGELFF. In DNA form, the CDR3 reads TGCAGCGCTGGACTCTCGAACACCGGGGAGCTGTTTTTT.

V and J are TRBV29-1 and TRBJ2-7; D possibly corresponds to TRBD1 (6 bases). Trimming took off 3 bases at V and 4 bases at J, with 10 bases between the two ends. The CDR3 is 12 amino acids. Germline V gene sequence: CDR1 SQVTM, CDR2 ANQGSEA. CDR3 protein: CSVEGRGYEQYF. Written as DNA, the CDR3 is TGCAGCGTTGAGGGCAGGGGATACGAGCAGTACTTC.

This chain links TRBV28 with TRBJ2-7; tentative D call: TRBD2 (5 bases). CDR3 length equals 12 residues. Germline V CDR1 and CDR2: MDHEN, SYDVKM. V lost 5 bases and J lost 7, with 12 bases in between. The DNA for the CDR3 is TGTGCCAGCAGTAGGCCTCCGGGGGAGCAGTACTTC. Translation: CASSRPPGEQYF. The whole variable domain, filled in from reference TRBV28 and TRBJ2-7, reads DVKVTQSSRYLVKRTGEKVFLECVQDMDHENMFWYRQDPGLGLRLIYFSYDVKMKEKGDIPEGYSVSREKKERFSLILESASTNQTSMYLCASSRPPGEQYFGPGTRLTVT.

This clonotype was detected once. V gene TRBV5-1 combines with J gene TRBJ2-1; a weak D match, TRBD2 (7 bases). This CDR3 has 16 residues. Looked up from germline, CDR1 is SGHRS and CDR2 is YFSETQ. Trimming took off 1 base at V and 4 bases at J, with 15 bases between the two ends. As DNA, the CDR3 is TGCGCCAGCAGCTTGCGTGCGGGGGCGCATTACAATGAGCAGTTCTTC. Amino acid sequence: CASSLRAGAHYNEQFF.

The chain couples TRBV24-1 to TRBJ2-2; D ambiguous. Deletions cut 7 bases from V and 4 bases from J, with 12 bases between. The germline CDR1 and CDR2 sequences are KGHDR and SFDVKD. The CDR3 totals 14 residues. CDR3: CATRSGFGTGELFF. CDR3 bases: TGTGCCACCAGGTCTGGGTTCGGCACCGGGGAGCTGTTTTTT.

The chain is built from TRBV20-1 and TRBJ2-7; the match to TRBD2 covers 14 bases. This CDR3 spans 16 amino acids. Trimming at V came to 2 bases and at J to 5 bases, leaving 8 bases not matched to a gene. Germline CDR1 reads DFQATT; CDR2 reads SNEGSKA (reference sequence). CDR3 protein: CSARRGLAGAGHEQYF. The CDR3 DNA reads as TGCAGTGCTAGAAGGGGACTAGCGGGAGCGGGCCACGAGCAGTACTTC.

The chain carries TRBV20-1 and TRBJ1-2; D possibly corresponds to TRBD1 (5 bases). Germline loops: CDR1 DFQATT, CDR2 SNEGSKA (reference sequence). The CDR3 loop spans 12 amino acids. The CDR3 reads CSGQPANYGYTF. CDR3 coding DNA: TGCAGCGGACAACCTGCTAACTATGGCTACACCTTC.

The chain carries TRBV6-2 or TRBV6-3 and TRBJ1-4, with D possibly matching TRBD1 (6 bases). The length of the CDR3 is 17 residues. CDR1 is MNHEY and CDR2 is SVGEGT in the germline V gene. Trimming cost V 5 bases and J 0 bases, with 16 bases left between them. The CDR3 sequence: CASSDIFDRSTNEKLFF. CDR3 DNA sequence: TGTGCCAGCAGTGACATTTTCGACAGGTCAACTAATGAAAAACTGTTTTTT.

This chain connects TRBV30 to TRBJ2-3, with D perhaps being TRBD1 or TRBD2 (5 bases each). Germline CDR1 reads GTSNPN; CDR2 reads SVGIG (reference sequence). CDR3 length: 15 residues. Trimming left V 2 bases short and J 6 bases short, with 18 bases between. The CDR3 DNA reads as TGTGCCTGGAGTTTTGGGTCGGGGACGCAGGATACGCAGTATTTT. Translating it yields CAWSFGSGTQDTQYF.

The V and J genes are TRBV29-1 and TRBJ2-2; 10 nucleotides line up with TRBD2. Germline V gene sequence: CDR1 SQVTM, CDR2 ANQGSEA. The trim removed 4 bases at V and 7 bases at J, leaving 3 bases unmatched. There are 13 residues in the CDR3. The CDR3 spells CSVGASGSGELFF. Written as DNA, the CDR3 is TGCAGCGTTGGGGCTAGCGGGAGCGGGGAGCTGTTTTTT.

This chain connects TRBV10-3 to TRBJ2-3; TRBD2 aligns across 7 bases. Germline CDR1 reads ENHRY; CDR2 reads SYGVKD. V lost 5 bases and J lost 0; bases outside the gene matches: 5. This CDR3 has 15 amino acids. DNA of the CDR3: TGTGCCATCAGTCACACAGCGGGAAGCACAGATACGCAGTATTTT. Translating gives CAISHTAGSTDTQYF.

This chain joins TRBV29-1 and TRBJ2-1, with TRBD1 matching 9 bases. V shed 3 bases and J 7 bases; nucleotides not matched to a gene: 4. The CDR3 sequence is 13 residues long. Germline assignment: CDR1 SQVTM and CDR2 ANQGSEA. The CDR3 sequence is CSVDLTGGNEQFF. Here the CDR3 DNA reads TGCAGCGTTGACCTGACAGGGGGGAATGAGCAGTTCTTC.

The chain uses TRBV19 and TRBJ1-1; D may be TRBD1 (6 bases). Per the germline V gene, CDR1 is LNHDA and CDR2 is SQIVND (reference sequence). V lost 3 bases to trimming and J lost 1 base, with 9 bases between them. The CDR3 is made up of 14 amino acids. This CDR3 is CASSIQGWNTEAFF. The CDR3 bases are TGTGCCAGTAGTATCCAGGGGTGGAACACTGAAGCTTTCTTT.

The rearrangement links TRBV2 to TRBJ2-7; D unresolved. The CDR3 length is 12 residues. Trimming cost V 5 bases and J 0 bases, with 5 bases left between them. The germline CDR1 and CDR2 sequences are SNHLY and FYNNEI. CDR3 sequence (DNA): TGTGCCAGCAGTACGGACTCCTACGAGCAGTACTTC. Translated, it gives CASSTDSYEQYF.

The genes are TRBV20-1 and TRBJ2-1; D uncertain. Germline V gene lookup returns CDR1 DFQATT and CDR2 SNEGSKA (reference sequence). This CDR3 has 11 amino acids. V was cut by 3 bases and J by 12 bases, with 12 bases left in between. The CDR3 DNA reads TGCAGTGCTAGTACTGTAGACTTGCAGTTCTTC. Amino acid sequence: CSASTVDLQFF.

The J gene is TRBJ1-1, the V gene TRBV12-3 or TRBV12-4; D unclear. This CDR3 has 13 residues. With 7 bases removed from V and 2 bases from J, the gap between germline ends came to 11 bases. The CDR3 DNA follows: TGTGCCAGCACCGCCCCAGGAAACACTGAAGCTTTCTTT. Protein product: CASTAPGNTEAFF.

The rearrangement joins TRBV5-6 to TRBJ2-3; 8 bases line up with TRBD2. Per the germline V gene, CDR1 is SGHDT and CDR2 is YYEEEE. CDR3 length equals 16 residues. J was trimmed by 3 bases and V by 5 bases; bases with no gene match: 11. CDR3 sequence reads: CASSLTEREKTDTQYF. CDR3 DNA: TGTGCCAGCAGTTTAACAGAGCGGGAGAAGACAGATACGCAGTATTTT. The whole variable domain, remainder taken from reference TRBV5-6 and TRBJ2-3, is DAGVTQSPTHLIKTRGQQVTLRCSPKSGHDTVSWYQQALGQGPQFIFQYYEEEERQRGNFPDRFSGHQFPNYSSELNVNALLLGDSALYLCASSLTEREKTDTQYFGPGTRLTVL.